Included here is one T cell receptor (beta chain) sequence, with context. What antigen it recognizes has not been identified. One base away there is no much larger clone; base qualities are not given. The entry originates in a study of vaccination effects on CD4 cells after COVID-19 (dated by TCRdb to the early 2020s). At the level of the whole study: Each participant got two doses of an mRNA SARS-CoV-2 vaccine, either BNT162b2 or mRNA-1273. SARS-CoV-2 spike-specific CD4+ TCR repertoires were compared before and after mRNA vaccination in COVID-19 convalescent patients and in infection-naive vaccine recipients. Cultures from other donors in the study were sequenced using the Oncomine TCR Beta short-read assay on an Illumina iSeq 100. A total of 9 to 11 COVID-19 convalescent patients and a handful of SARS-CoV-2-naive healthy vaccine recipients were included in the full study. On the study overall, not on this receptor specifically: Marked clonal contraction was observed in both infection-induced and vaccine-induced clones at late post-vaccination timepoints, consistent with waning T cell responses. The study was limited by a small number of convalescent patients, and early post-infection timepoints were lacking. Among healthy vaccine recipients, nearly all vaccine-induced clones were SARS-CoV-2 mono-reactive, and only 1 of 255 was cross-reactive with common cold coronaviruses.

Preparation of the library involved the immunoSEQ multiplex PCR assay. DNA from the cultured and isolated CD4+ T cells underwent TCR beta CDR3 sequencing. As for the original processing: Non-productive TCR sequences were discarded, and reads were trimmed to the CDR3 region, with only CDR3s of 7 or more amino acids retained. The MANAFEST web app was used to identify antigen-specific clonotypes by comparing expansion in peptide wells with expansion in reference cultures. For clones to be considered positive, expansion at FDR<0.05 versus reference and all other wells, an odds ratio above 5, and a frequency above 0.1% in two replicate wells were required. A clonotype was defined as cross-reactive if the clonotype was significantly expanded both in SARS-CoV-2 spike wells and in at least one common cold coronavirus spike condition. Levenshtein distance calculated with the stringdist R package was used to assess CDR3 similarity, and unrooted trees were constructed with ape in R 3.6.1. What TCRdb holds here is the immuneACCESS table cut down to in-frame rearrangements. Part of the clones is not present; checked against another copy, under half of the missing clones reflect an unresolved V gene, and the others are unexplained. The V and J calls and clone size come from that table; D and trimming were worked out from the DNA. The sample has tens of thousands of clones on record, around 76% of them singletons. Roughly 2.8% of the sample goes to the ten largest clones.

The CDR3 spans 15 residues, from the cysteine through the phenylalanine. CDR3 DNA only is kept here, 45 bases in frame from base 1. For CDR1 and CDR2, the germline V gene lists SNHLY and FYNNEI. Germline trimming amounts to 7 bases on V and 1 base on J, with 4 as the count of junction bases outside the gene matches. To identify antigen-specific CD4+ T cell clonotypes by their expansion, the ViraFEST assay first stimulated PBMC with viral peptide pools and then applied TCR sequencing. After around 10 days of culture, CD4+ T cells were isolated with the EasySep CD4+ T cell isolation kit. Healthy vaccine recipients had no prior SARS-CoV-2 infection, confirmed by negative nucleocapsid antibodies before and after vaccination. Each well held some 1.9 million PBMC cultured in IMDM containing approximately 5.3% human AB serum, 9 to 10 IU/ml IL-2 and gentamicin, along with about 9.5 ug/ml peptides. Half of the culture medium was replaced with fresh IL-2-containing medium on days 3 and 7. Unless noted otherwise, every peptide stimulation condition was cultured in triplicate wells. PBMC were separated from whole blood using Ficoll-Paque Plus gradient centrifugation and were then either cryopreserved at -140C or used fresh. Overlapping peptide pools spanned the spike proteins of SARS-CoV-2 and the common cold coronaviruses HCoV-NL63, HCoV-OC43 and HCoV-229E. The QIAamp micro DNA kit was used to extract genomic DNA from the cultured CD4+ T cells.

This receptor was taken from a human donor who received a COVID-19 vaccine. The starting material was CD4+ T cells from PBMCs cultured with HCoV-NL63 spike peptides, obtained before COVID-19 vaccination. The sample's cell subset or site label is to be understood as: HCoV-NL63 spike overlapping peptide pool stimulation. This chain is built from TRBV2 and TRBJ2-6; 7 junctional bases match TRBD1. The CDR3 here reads CASTPDRSGANVLTF. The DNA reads TGTGCCAGCACTCCGGACAGGTCTGGGGCCAACGTCCTGACTTTC. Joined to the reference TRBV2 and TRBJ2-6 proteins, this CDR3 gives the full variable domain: EPEVTQTPSHQVTQMGQEVILRCVPISNHLYFYWYRQILGQKVEFLVSFYNNEISEKSEIFDDQFSVERPDGSNFTLKIRSTKLEDSAMYFCASTPDRSGANVLTFGAGSRLTVL.